This TCR beta chain was obtained from a study of T cell responses to AZD1222 COVID-19 vaccine. As concerns this clone: Its antigen is currently unknown.

Profiled with immunoSEQ multiplex PCR; TCRdb holds only in-frame clones, not every one. The repertoire consists of around 200,000 clones, with 85% to 95% occurring once and the leading ten covering about 1.5%. General observations from the study: At 160-218 and 743-854, vaccine-associated CD4 TCRs were dominant, and they spanned spike. Possibly, clonal diversity was underestimated; donors were largely white British and included more females. Repertoire samples came only from after the peak T cell response.

The receptor comes from an adult who received the AZD1222 COVID-19 vaccine. Source: peripheral blood, taken 28 days after the second AZD1222 dose.

CDR3 bases: TGTGCCAGCAGCCAAGATGGCATGGCCCGCCCCTGGAATGAGCAGTTCTTC. Translated: CASSQDGMARPWNEQFF. The chain has TRBV3-1 (or the pseudogene TRBV3-2) and TRBJ2-1; D remains unclear. V shed 0 bases and J shed 7 bases, with 19 bases lying between them. Germline lookup yields CDR1 LGHDT and CDR2 YNNKEL (reference sequence). The CDR3 is 17 amino acids.